The 2 T cell receptor beta chains listed next were all sequenced from one sample in a study of T cells in Graves' hyperthyroidism and ophthalmopathy. Researchers took RNA transcripts and amplified the TCR beta CDR3 regions from them. The TCR CDR3 first-round RT-PCR relied on the HTBI primer set. TCRdb re-analysed the multiplex PCR reads in MiXCR, keeping a single row per CDR3 protein. Of over 700,000 distinct CDR3 sequences listed, roughly 40% are singletons. The specimen was blood. Receptor source: a man between 18 and 29 years old with Graves' hyperthyroidism.

Turning to this clonotype: A much larger clone lies one base from this, so it may be a read error. The chain carries TRBV29-1 and TRBJ1-1; no reliable D call. The V and J ends lost 4 bases and 4 bases respectively, with 10 bases between them. This CDR3 contains 12 residues. Germline V gene lookup returns CDR1 SQVTM and CDR2 ANQGSEA. This chain's CDR3 is CSVGEGSTEAFF. The DNA for the CDR3 is TGCAGCGTTGGGGAGGGTTCCACTGAAGCTTTCTTT.

This clonotype was observed at least ten times. The chain uses TRBV10-3 and TRBJ2-7, with 7 bases aligning to TRBD1. This CDR3 spans 13 amino acids. CDR1 is ENHRY and CDR2 is SYGVKD in the germline V gene. V lost 3 bases, J lost 5 bases, and 4 bases stayed unmatched. The CDR3 spells CAISDRGSHEQYF. CDR3 coding DNA: TGTGCCATCAGTGACAGGGGGTCCCACGAGCAGTACTTC.